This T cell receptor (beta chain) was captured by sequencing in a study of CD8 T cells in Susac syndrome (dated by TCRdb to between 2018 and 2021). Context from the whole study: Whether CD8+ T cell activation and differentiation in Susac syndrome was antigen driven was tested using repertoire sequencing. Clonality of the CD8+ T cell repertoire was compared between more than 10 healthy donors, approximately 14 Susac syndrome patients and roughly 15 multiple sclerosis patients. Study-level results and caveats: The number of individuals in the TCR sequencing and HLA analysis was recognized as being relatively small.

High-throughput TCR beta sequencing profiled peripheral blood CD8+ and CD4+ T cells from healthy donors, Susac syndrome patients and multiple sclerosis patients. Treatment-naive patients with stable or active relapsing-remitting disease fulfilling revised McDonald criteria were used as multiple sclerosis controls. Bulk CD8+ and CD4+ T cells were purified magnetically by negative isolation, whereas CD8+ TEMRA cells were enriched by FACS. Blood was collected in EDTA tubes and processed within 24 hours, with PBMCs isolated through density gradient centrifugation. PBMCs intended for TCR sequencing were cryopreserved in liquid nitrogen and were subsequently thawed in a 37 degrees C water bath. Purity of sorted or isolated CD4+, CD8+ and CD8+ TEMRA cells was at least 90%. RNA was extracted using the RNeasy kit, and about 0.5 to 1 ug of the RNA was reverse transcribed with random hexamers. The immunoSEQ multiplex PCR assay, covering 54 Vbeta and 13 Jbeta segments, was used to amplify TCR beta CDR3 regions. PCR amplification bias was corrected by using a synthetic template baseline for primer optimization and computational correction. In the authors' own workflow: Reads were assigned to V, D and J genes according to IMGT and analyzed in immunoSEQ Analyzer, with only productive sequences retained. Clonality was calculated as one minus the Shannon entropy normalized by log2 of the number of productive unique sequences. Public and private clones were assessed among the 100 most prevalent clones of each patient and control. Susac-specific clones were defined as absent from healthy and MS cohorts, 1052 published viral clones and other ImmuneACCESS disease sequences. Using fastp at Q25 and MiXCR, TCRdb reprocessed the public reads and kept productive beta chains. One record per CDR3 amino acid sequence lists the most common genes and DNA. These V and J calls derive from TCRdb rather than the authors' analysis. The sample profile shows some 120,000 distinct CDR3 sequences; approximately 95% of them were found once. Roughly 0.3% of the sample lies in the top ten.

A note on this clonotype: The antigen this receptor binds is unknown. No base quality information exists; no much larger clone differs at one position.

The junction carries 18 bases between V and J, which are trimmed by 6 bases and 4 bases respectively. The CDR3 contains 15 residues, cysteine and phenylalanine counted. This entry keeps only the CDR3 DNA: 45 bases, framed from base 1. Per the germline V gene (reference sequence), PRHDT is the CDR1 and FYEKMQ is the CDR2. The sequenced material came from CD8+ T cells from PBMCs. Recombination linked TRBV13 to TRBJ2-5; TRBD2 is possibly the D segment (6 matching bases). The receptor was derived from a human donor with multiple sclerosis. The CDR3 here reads CASSGLGGGGETQYF. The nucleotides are TGTGCCAGCAGTGGACTCGGGGGAGGAGGAGAGACCCAGTACTTC.